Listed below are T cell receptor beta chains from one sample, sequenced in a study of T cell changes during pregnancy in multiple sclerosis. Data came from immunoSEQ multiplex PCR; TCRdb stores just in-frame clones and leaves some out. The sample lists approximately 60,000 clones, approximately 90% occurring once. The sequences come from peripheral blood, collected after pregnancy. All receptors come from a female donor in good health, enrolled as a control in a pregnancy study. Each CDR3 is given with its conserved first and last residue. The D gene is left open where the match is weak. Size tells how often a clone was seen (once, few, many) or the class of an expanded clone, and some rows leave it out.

CDR3: CASTPGGYQPQHF
DNA: TGTGCCAGCACCCCTGGGGGGTACCAGCCCCAGCATTTT
D: NA
J: TRBJ1-5
size: NA
V: TRBV7-6

CDR3: CASRSGSYNSPLHF
DNA: TGTGCCAGCAGGTCCGGCTCCTATAATTCACCCCTCCACTTT
D: NA
J: TRBJ1-6
size: NA
V: TRBV27

CDR3: CSVFDTSGSINEQFF
DNA: TGCAGCGTTTTTGATACTAGCGGGAGTATCAATGAGCAGTTCTTC
D: TRBD2
J: TRBJ2-1
size: NA
V: TRBV29-1

CDR3: CASSLAPRFGSARNSPLHF
DNA: TGTGCCAGCAGCTTGGCCCCCCGGTTCGGCAGCGCGAGGAATTCACCCCTCCACTTT
D: NA
J: TRBJ1-6
size: NA
V: TRBV5-6

CDR3: CASSLGGAGLAGGSREQYF
DNA: TGTGCCAGCAGCTTAGGCGGCGCGGGCCTAGCGGGAGGGAGTAGGGAGCAGTACTTC
D: TRBD2
J: TRBJ2-7
size: NA
V: TRBV7-9

CDR3: CASSETGTLNTGELFF
DNA: TGTGCCAGCAGTGAAACCGGGACATTGAACACCGGGGAGCTGTTTTTT
D: NA
J: TRBJ2-2
size: NA
V: TRBV25-1

CDR3: CASSLSANQPQHF
DNA: TGTGCCAGCAGTCTCAGTGCCAATCAGCCCCAGCATTTT
D: NA
J: TRBJ1-5
size: NA
V: TRBV6-1

CDR3: CASSPQQNYGYTF
DNA: TGTGCCAGCTCACCACAACAGAACTATGGCTACACCTTC
D: NA
J: TRBJ1-2
size: once
V: TRBV18

CDR3: CAISDPSLTGDTEAFF
DNA: TGTGCCATCAGTGACCCCTCCTTAACAGGGGACACTGAAGCTTTCTTT
D: TRBD1
J: TRBJ1-1
size: NA
V: TRBV10-3

CDR3: CASSTGSGRAKIYEQYF
DNA: TGTGCCAGCTCAACGGGCAGCGGGAGGGCAAAGATCTACGAGCAGTACTTC
D: TRBD2
J: TRBJ2-7
size: NA
V: TRBV18

CDR3: CASTPQGLGYYTF
DNA: TGTGCCAGCACCCCCCAGGGGTTAGGTTACTACACCTTC
D: NA
J: TRBJ1-2
size: NA
V: TRBV28

CDR3: CASSETGDRGYTF
DNA: TGTGCCAGCAGTGAAACTGGAGATCGGGGCTACACCTTC
D: NA
J: TRBJ1-2
size: NA
V: TRBV2

CDR3: CASSFSAGGRNNEQFF
DNA: TGTGCCAGCAGCTTTAGTGCGGGGGGGCGGAACAATGAGCAGTTCTTC
D: TRBD2
J: TRBJ2-1
size: once
V: TRBV7-2

CDR3: CASSFGGQEGYTF
DNA: TGTGCCAGCAGCTTTGGGGGACAGGAGGGCTACACCTTC
D: TRBD1
J: TRBJ1-2
size: NA
V: TRBV5-4

CDR3: CASRPGTGGSGELFF
DNA: TGCGCCAGCAGACCAGGGACAGGTGGTTCCGGGGAGCTGTTTTTT
D: TRBD1
J: TRBJ2-2
size: NA
V: TRBV5-1

CDR3: CASSPNRGLRSPLHF
DNA: TGTGCCAGCAGCCCCAATAGGGGGCTAAGGTCACCCCTCCACTTT
D: TRBD1
J: TRBJ1-6
size: few
V: TRBV13

CDR3: CASSHRRGRGRGYGYTF
DNA: TGCGCCAGCAGTCATCGTAGGGGCAGGGGAAGAGGCTATGGCTACACCTTC
D: NA
J: TRBJ1-2
size: NA
V: TRBV23-1

CDR3: CASSSLGTVNTIYF
DNA: TGTGCCAGCAGCTCCCTCGGGACAGTGAACACCATATATTTT
D: TRBD1
J: TRBJ1-3
size: NA
V: TRBV5-4

CDR3: CASSSQGGTDTQYF
DNA: TGTGCCAGCAGCTCCCAGGGGGGCACAGATACGCAGTATTTT
D: TRBD1
J: TRBJ2-3
size: NA
V: TRBV5-4

CDR3: CASSHHTGEYNQPQHF
DNA: TGCGCCAGCAGCCACCATACAGGGGAATACAATCAGCCCCAGCATTTT
D: TRBD1
J: TRBJ1-5
size: NA
V: TRBV4-3

CDR3: CASSQVASGGDGELFF
DNA: TGTGCCAGCAGCCAAGTCGCTAGCGGTGGGGACGGGGAGCTGTTTTTT
D: TRBD2
J: TRBJ2-2
size: NA
V: TRBV4-2

CDR3: CASSEVRVETGLNEQYF
DNA: TGTGCCAGCAGTGAGGTCCGTGTCGAGACAGGGCTCAACGAGCAGTACTTC
D: TRBD1
J: TRBJ2-7
size: NA
V: TRBV2

CDR3: CASSSPGGSSGNTIYF
DNA: TGTGCCAGCAGTTCCCCAGGGGGTTCCTCTGGAAACACCATATATTTT
D: TRBD1
J: TRBJ1-3
size: NA
V: TRBV6-5

CDR3: CASSYSGDQPQHF
DNA: TGTGCCAGCAGTTACTCAGGGGATCAGCCCCAGCATTTT
D: NA
J: TRBJ1-5
size: NA
V: TRBV27

CDR3: CASSPMWTVNYGYTF
DNA: TGTGCCAGCAGCCCCATGTGGACAGTTAACTATGGCTACACCTTC
D: NA
J: TRBJ1-2
size: NA
V: TRBV6-5

CDR3: CASSVGSAGGNEQFF
DNA: TGTGCCAGCAGCGTAGGGTCAGCCGGGGGCAATGAGCAGTTCTTC
D: NA
J: TRBJ2-1
size: NA
V: TRBV9

CDR3: CASSLGLAGGPDTGELFF
DNA: TGTGCCAGCAGTTTGGGACTAGCGGGAGGGCCGGACACCGGGGAGCTGTTTTTT
D: TRBD2
J: TRBJ2-2
size: NA
V: TRBV28

CDR3: CASSQGPTLPTGELFF
DNA: TGCGCCAGCAGCCAAGGGCCCACCCTCCCCACCGGGGAGCTGTTTTTT
D: NA
J: TRBJ2-2
size: once
V: TRBV4-1

CDR3: CASSFTIGAGRGYTF
DNA: TGTGCCAGCAGTTTTACTATAGGGGCCGGGAGGGGCTACACCTTC
D: NA
J: TRBJ1-2
size: NA
V: TRBV28

CDR3: CASKGLSVEGYTF
DNA: TGTGCCAGCAAAGGACTGAGCGTGGAGGGCTACACCTTC
D: NA
J: TRBJ1-2
size: NA
V: TRBV2

CDR3: CASSLDRGHPQHF
DNA: TGTGCCAGCAGCTTAGACAGGGGGCATCCCCAGCATTTT
D: TRBD1
J: TRBJ1-5
size: few
V: TRBV7-6

CDR3: CASSLVSSGTPYF
DNA: TGTGCCAGCAGCTTAGTTAGTAGCGGGACACCGTACTTC
D: TRBD2
J: TRBJ2-7
size: NA
V: TRBV11-3

CDR3: CASSQDRGSYEQYF
DNA: TGCGCCAGCAGCCAAGACAGGGGGTCTTACGAGCAGTACTTC
D: TRBD1
J: TRBJ2-7
size: NA
V: TRBV4-1

CDR3: CASNRQGSTGELFF
DNA: TGTGCCAGCAACCGACAGGGCTCCACCGGGGAGCTGTTTTTT
D: TRBD1
J: TRBJ2-2
size: few
V: TRBV6-5

CDR3: CASSPGTSASNEQFF
DNA: TGTGCCAGCAGCCCCGGGACTAGCGCATCCAATGAGCAGTTCTTC
D: TRBD2
J: TRBJ2-1
size: NA
V: TRBV28

CDR3: CASSLSQGARYTEAFF
DNA: TGCGCCAGCAGCTTATCTCAGGGGGCGCGGTACACTGAAGCTTTCTTT
D: TRBD1
J: TRBJ1-1
size: NA
V: TRBV5-1

CDR3: CATDKTGGLTDTQYF
DNA: TGTGCCACCGATAAAACAGGGGGCCTCACAGATACGCAGTATTTT
D: TRBD1
J: TRBJ2-3
size: NA
V: TRBV19

CDR3: CASSPPRTGVADTQYF
DNA: TGTGCCAGCAGCCCACCAAGAACAGGGGTGGCAGATACGCAGTATTTT
D: TRBD1
J: TRBJ2-3
size: NA
V: TRBV5-8

CDR3: CAWSVGTADTQYF
DNA: TGTGCCTGGAGTGTTGGGACAGCGGATACGCAGTATTTT
D: TRBD1
J: TRBJ2-3
size: NA
V: TRBV30

CDR3: CASTPGDRPNYGYTF
DNA: TGTGCCAGCACCCCCGGGGACAGGCCGAACTATGGCTACACCTTC
D: TRBD1
J: TRBJ1-2
size: NA
V: TRBV6-5

CDR3: CATSRDLGHTEAFF
DNA: TGTGCCACCAGCAGAGATTTGGGGCACACTGAAGCTTTCTTT
D: NA
J: TRBJ1-1
size: NA
V: TRBV15

CDR3: CASSSDRVSEKLFF
DNA: TGTGCCAGCAGCTCGGACAGGGTTTCTGAAAAACTGTTTTTT
D: TRBD1
J: TRBJ1-4
size: NA
V: TRBV2

CDR3: CASSLMGHRFSEQYF
DNA: TGTGCCAGCAGCCTGATGGGACACCGGTTCTCCGAGCAGTACTTC
D: NA
J: TRBJ2-7
size: NA
V: TRBV7-2

CDR3: CASSLGGGTEAFF
DNA: TGTGCCAGCAGCTTAGGAGGGGGAACTGAAGCTTTCTTT
D: NA
J: TRBJ1-1
size: NA
V: TRBV7-9

CDR3: CAISSATDSYEQYF
DNA: TGTGCCATCAGCTCTGCTACAGACTCCTACGAGCAGTACTTC
D: NA
J: TRBJ2-7
size: once
V: TRBV10-3

CDR3: CAISGTSGPATTSYNEQFF
DNA: TGTGCCATCAGTGGGACTAGCGGCCCTGCTACCACCTCCTACAATGAGCAGTTCTTC
D: TRBD2
J: TRBJ2-1
size: NA
V: TRBV10-3

CDR3: CASSLWLAATDTQYF
DNA: TGTGCCAGCAGCTTGTGGCTAGCGGCCACAGATACGCAGTATTTT
D: TRBD2
J: TRBJ2-3
size: NA
V: TRBV5-6

CDR3: CASSLDGTGKREQFF
DNA: TGTGCCAGCAGCTTAGATGGGACAGGGAAAAGGGAGCAGTTCTTC
D: TRBD1
J: TRBJ2-1
size: once
V: TRBV11-2

CDR3: CASSQDRGGETQYF
DNA: TGTGCCAGCAGCCAAGACAGGGGCGGGGAGACCCAGTACTTC
D: NA
J: TRBJ2-5
size: once
V: TRBV4-2

CDR3: CASSHQRGEETQYF
DNA: TGTGCCAGCAGCCATCAGCGGGGGGAAGAGACCCAGTACTTC
D: TRBD2
J: TRBJ2-5
size: NA
V: TRBV7-3

CDR3: CASSQEAWTGSYEQYF
DNA: TGTGCCAGCAGCCAAGAAGCCTGGACAGGCTCCTACGAGCAGTACTTC
D: TRBD1
J: TRBJ2-7
size: NA
V: TRBV14

CDR3: CASSPEGVYGYTF
DNA: TGTGCCAGCTCACCAGAGGGAGTGTATGGCTACACCTTC
D: NA
J: TRBJ1-2
size: NA
V: TRBV18

CDR3: CASSVEQGDSYEQYF
DNA: TGTGCCAGCAGTGTCGAACAGGGGGACTCCTACGAGCAGTACTTC
D: TRBD1
J: TRBJ2-7
size: NA
V: TRBV2

CDR3: CASSAGRISGNTIYF
DNA: TGTGCCAGCAGCGCGGGACGGATCTCTGGAAACACCATATATTTT
D: NA
J: TRBJ1-3
size: NA
V: TRBV7-9

CDR3: CASSLRTRGRRNTEAFF
DNA: TGTGCCAGCAGCCTACGTACCCGTGGGAGGAGGAACACTGAAGCTTTCTTT
D: NA
J: TRBJ1-1
size: NA
V: TRBV7-8

CDR3: CASSFSGSADTQYF
DNA: TGTGCCAGCAGCTTTAGCGGGAGTGCAGATACGCAGTATTTT
D: TRBD2
J: TRBJ2-3
size: few
V: TRBV7-3

CDR3: CASSPRWSGQQETQYF
DNA: TGTGCCAGCAGCCCTCGGTGGAGCGGGCAGCAAGAGACCCAGTACTTC
D: NA
J: TRBJ2-5
size: NA
V: TRBV14

CDR3: CASSLLGAHTEAFF
DNA: TGCGCCAGCAGCTTGTTGGGAGCGCACACTGAAGCTTTCTTT
D: NA
J: TRBJ1-1
size: NA
V: TRBV5-1

CDR3: CASSLTQGSDTQYF
DNA: TGTGCCAGCAGCTTAACCCAGGGATCAGATACGCAGTATTTT
D: NA
J: TRBJ2-3
size: NA
V: TRBV7-9

CDR3: CASSGTGGRPTYNEQFF
DNA: TGTGCCAGCAGCGGGACAGGGGGCCGACCCACCTACAATGAGCAGTTCTTC
D: TRBD1
J: TRBJ2-1
size: NA
V: TRBV2